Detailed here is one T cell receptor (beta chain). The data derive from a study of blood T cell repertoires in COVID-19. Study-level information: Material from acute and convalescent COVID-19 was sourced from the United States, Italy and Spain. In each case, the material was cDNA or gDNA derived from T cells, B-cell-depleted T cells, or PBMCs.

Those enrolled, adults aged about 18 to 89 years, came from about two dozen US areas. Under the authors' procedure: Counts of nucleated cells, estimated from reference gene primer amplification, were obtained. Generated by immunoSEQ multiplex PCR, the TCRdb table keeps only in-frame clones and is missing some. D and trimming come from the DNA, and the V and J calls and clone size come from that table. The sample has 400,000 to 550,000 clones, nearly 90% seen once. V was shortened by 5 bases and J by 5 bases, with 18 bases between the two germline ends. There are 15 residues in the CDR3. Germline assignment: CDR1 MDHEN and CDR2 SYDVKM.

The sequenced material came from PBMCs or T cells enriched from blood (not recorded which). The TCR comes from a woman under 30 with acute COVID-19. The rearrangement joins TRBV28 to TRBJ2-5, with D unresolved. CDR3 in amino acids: CASSPLAVFHETQYF. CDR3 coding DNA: TGTGCCAGCAGTCCCCTGGCCGTTTTCCATGAGACCCAGTACTTC.